This passage covers 12 T cell receptor beta chains from one sample sequenced in a study of shared clonotypes between healthy human individuals. Here immunoSEQ multiplex PCR was the method, and the copy in TCRdb shows in-frame clones only, minus some. This sample has more than 600,000 clones, with 92% found just once. Naive CD8 cells lacked CD45RO, underwent positive selection for CCR7 and left out terminally differentiated effector memory CD45RA+ cells. The sample comprised naive CD8+ T cells sorted from blood. These receptors originate from a man between 25 and 39 years old in good health.

Concerning this clone itself: This same CDR3 is encoded by further DNA sequences in the sample. The CDR3 DNA is TGTGCCAGCAGCTTAGAGGTTACAGATACGCAGTATTTT. This translates into CASSLEVTDTQYF. The rearrangement links TRBV13 to TRBJ2-3; D call uncertain. The germline gives CDR1 PRHDT, CDR2 FYEKMQ (reference sequence). The V gene lost 1 base and the J gene lost 3 bases, with 5 bases spanning the gap. This CDR3 contains 13 residues.

This chain joins TRBV20-1 and TRBJ2-7; no firm D call. V lost 3 bases to trimming and J lost 2 bases, with 2 bases between them. The CDR3 runs to 10 residues. Germline V lookup: CDR1 DFQATT, CDR2 SNEGSKA (reference sequence). As DNA, the CDR3 is TGCAGTGCTAGTGCCTACGAGCAGTACTTC. Translated: CSASAYEQYF.

The V and J genes are TRBV29-1 and TRBJ2-7; D may be TRBD1 (6 bases). This CDR3 contains 13 residues. The germline V and J ends were trimmed by 3 bases and 0 bases, with 9 bases remaining between them. The germline CDR1 and CDR2 sequences are SQVTM and ANQGSEA. In DNA, the CDR3 is TGCAGCGTTGATGGGGGCAGCTCCTACGAGCAGTACTTC. Its translation: CSVDGGSSYEQYF.

The chain recombines TRBV6-6 with TRBJ2-7; D might be TRBD2 (5 bases). CDR1 MNHNY and CDR2 SVGAGI come from the germline V gene (reference sequence). The CDR3 is 15 residues long. The V end lost 5 bases, the J end lost 1 base, and 15 bases lay between the germline ends. The CDR3 nucleotides read TGTGCCAGCAGTCCGGGGTTGGACGGATCCTACGAGCAGTACTTC. This sequence encodes CASSPGLDGSYEQYF.

This clone appeared once. CDR3 DNA sequence: TGTGCCAGTAGTAAGAGGGCCGCGAGCTCTGGAAACACCATATATTTT. Its translation is CASSKRAASSGNTIYF. This chain connects TRBV19 to TRBJ1-3; D uncertain. The CDR3 contains 16 residues. V gave up 4 bases and J gave up 0 bases, with 13 bases separating them. Germline CDR1 reads LNHDA; CDR2 reads SQIVND (reference sequence).

The chain recombines TRBV14 with TRBJ1-1; D possibly corresponds to TRBD1 (5 bases). Trimming pared 4 bases from V and 2 bases from J, leaving 8 bases between. This CDR3 is built from 13 residues. Per the germline V gene, CDR1 is SGHDN and CDR2 is FVKESK. The CDR3 bases are TGTGCCAGCAGCCCTTGGACAAACACTGAAGCTTTCTTT. Amino acid sequence: CASSPWTNTEAFF.

The CDR3 loop is CASSETSGYSTDTQYF. The CDR3 DNA follows: TGTGCCAGCAGCGAAACTAGCGGATATAGCACAGATACGCAGTATTTT. This chain connects TRBV9 to TRBJ2-3; 8 positions match TRBD2. This CDR3 comprises 16 residues. CDR1 SGDLS and CDR2 YYNGEE come from the germline V gene. The trim removed 3 bases at V and 0 bases at J, leaving 6 bases unmatched. Variable domain in full (rest from reference TRBV9 and TRBJ2-3): DSGVTQTPKHLITATGQRVTLRCSPRSGDLSVYWYQQSLDQGLQFLIQYYNGEERAKGNILERFSAQQFPDLHSELNLSSLELGDSALYFCASSETSGYSTDTQYFGPGTRLTVL.

This chain links TRBV19 with TRBJ2-5; 11 nucleotides match TRBD1. CDR3 length: 17 residues. In germline, CDR1 is LNHDA, CDR2 SQIVND (reference sequence). The ends lost 3 bases at V and 5 bases at J; junction bases unmatched: 11. CDR3 protein: CASSIGFLGQGEETQYF. The CDR3 coding sequence is TGTGCCAGTAGTATCGGGTTCCTGGGACAGGGGGAGGAGACCCAGTACTTC.

The J gene is TRBJ2-7, the V gene TRBV28; D may match TRBD1 or TRBD2 (5 bases each). The germline CDR1 and CDR2 sequences are MDHEN and SYDVKM. V was shortened by 4 bases and J by 0 bases, with 10 bases between the two germline ends. The length of the CDR3 is 14 residues. CDR3 amino acids: CASSSAGTSYEQYF. CDR3 nucleotide sequence: TGTGCCAGCAGTTCCGCAGGGACCTCCTACGAGCAGTACTTC.

This chain links TRBV5-6 with TRBJ2-1; 7 bases are shared with TRBD2. The V gene end was trimmed by 2 bases and the J gene end by 9 bases; junction bases not matched to a gene: 11. The CDR3 spans 15 residues. CDR1 is SGHDT and CDR2 is YYEEEE in the germline V gene. The CDR3 region has the DNA TGTGCCAGCAGCTTTTGGAACTCAGGGACTACTGAGCAGTTCTTC. Amino acids: CASSFWNSGTTEQFF.

The CDR3 region is CASSLGRSAGELFF. CDR3 DNA: TGTGCCAGCAGCTTAGGCAGGTCAGCCGGGGAGCTGTTTTTT. The chain combines TRBV7-8 with TRBJ2-2; D remains unclear. Germline V gives CDR1 SGHVS, CDR2 FQNEAQ. The CDR3 has 14 residues. V lost 1 base and J 6 bases, leaving 9 bases between the germline ends.

The chain joins TRBV11-2 to TRBJ2-5; TRBD1 aligns across 12 bases. The CDR3 runs 16 residues. The V gene end was trimmed by 5 bases and the J gene end by 5 bases; junction bases not matched to a gene: 9. Germline-derived CDR1 and CDR2 are SGHAT and FQNNGV. The CDR3 nucleotides are TGTGCCAGCAGCCCCCCCGGGACAGGGGGCATGGAGACCCAGTACTTC. This translates into CASSPPGTGGMETQYF.